Listed below are T cell receptor beta chains from one sample, sequenced in a study of blood T cell repertoires in COVID-19. TCRdb's copy holds only in-frame clones and misses some; the assay was immunoSEQ multiplex PCR. The data contain approximately 68,000 clones, roughly 84% of them seen just once; the ten biggest clones take up 6.5% to 8%. The specimen sequenced was peripheral blood. The source of these receptors is a man aged 45-65 years with active COVID-19. CDR3s include the opening cysteine and the closing phenylalanine or tryptophan. D genes are given only for firm matches. The listing skips clone size in some rows; elsewhere it reads once, few, many or a size class.

V gene,clone size,J gene,D gene,CDR3 protein,CDR3 DNA
TRBV11-2,once,TRBJ2-5,TRBD1,CASSIGGGTGGVETQYF,TGTGCCAGCAGTATTGGAGGCGGGACAGGGGGCGTAGAGACCCAGTACTTC
TRBV7-9,-,TRBJ1-2,-,CASSLVGTGGYTF,TGTGCCAGCAGCTTAGTAGGAACGGGAGGCTACACCTTC
TRBV7-9,-,TRBJ1-2,-,CASSLGANYGYTF,TGTGCCAGCAGCTTAGGAGCTAACTATGGCTACACCTTC
TRBV9,-,TRBJ2-5,TRBD1,CASSSTGVEETQYF,TGTGCCAGCAGCTCGACAGGGGTTGAAGAGACCCAGTACTTC
TRBV6-5,-,TRBJ2-1,TRBD2,CASSLAGPYNEQFF,TGTGCCAGCAGTCTAGCGGGTCCCTACAATGAGCAGTTCTTC
TRBV28,-,TRBJ2-7,-,CASSLMSAYEQYF,TGTGCCAGCAGTTTAATGAGTGCCTACGAGCAGTACTTC
TRBV18,-,TRBJ1-3,-,CASSTSGRAGSSGNTIYF,TGTGCCAGCTCAACCTCAGGCAGGGCAGGAAGCTCTGGAAACACCATATATTTT
TRBV27,-,TRBJ1-6,TRBD1,CASSFYRGQRSPLHF,TGTGCCAGCAGTTTTTATAGGGGGCAGAGGTCACCCCTCCACTTT
TRBV5-1,-,TRBJ2-1,TRBD2,CASRLGGSSYNEQFF,TGCGCCAGCAGACTCGGGGGGAGCTCCTACAATGAGCAGTTCTTC
TRBV27,-,TRBJ1-5,-,CASRQAVFNQPQHF,TGTGCCAGCCGACAGGCGGTTTTCAATCAGCCCCAGCATTTT
TRBV6-2/TRBV6-3,-,TRBJ2-1,TRBD2,CASSFTSGSYNEQFF,TGTGCCAGCAGCTTTACTAGCGGTTCCTACAATGAGCAGTTCTTC
TRBV11-3,-,TRBJ2-7,-,CASSTARGAREQYF,TGTGCCAGCAGCACAGCCCGGGGGGCAAGGGAGCAGTACTTC
TRBV5-1,-,TRBJ2-7,-,CASRGEYEQYF,TGCGCCAGCAGAGGAGAGTACGAGCAGTACTTC